This is a list of T cell receptor beta chains from one sample in a study of beta chain features in type 1 diabetes. Generated by immunoSEQ multiplex PCR, the TCRdb table keeps only in-frame clones and is missing some. The top ten clones hold 0.7% of a sample with around 70,000 clones, just under 50% of them seen once. The sample consisted of central memory CD4+ T cells from blood. The receptors come from a man between 25 and 39 years old with type 1 diabetes. The CDR3 runs from the conserved cysteine through the conserved F or W. The D gene is left open where the match is weak. For some rows the clone size is stated as once, few or many, or as a class when expanded; others skip it.

>TRBD1|TRBV19|.|TRBJ1-5
TGTGCCAGTAGATACACGCGACAGGGGAGCAATCAGCCCCAGCATTTT
CASRYTRQGSNQPQHF
>.|TRBV5-1|once|TRBJ1-1
TGCGCCAGCAGCTACGCCACAGGTCCTGGCACTGAAGCTTTCTTT
CASSYATGPGTEAFF
>.|TRBV30|.|TRBJ1-1
TGTGCCTGGAGTGTGCGGAGGGACACTGAAGCTTTCTTT
CAWSVRRDTEAFF
>.|TRBV6-1|few|TRBJ1-1
TGTGCCAGCAGTGAAGCCGGACGCGGACATCGAAACACTGAAGCTTTCTTT
CASSEAGRGHRNTEAFF
>.|TRBV5-4|few|TRBJ2-1
TGTGCCAGCAGTTACAGGGAAAACAATGAGCAGTTCTTC
CASSYRENNEQFF
>.|TRBV6-1|once|TRBJ2-2
TGTGCCAGCAGACCCTCTGGGGGGACCGGGGAGCTGTTTTTT
CASRPSGGTGELFF
>.|TRBV7-2|few|TRBJ2-1
TGTGCCAGCAGCCCAGAACGCAGGCGTGACAATGAGCAGTTCTTC
CASSPERRRDNEQFF
>.|TRBV29-1|few|TRBJ1-5
TGCAGCGTCCGACAGGATAGCAATCAGCCCCAGCATTTT
CSVRQDSNQPQHF
>TRBD1|TRBV27|.|TRBJ2-3
TGTGCCAGCAGCCCGGACAGGGGAGGTACGCAGTATTTT
CASSPDRGGTQYF
>TRBD2|TRBV30|.|TRBJ2-3
TGTGCCTGGAATAGCGGGAAGGGCACAGATACGCAGTATTTT
CAWNSGKGTDTQYF
>.|TRBV7-9|.|TRBJ1-1
TGTGCCAGCAGCTTAGCGCAGGTGGGAGGCACTGAAGCTTTCTTT
CASSLAQVGGTEAFF
>.|TRBV29-1|few|TRBJ1-5
TGCAGCGTTGCTGAGGGTAGGGATCAGCCCCAGCATTTT
CSVAEGRDQPQHF
>TRBD1|TRBV12-5|few|TRBJ2-5
TGTGCTAGTGGTTCGGGACAGACGGAGACCCAGTACTTC
CASGSGQTETQYF
>TRBD2|TRBV4-2|.|TRBJ2-4
TGTGCCAGCAGCCAAGGGGGGGGACCACAGGATCTCGCCAAAAACATTCAGTACTTC
CASSQGGGPQDLAKNIQYF
>TRBD1|TRBV5-1|.|TRBJ1-2
TGCGCCAGCAGCTTGGGCGGTAATCCGGGACAGGGTGGCTACACCTTC
CASSLGGNPGQGGYTF
>.|TRBV2|.|TRBJ1-5
TGTGCCAGCATGGGAGGATATAGCAATCAGCCCCAGCATTTT
CASMGGYSNQPQHF
>.|TRBV11-2|.|TRBJ2-3
TGTGCCAGCAGCTTAAATACAGGGACAGATACGCAGTATTTT
CASSLNTGTDTQYF
>TRBD1|TRBV5-1|.|TRBJ1-2
TGCGCCAGCAGCTTGGACCCGGGACAGGGAGTCGGCTACACCTTC
CASSLDPGQGVGYTF
>.|TRBV5-1|few|TRBJ2-2
TGCGCCAGCAGCATCGACTCGATATACACCGGGGAGCTGTTTTTT
CASSIDSIYTGELFF
>TRBD1|TRBV5-6|.|TRBJ1-5
TGTGCCAGCAGCAGGACAGGGCTCGATCAGCCCCAGCATTTT
CASSRTGLDQPQHF
>.|TRBV28|few|TRBJ1-6
TGTGCCAGCAGTCCTGCCCGGGCAGGGAATTCACCCCTCCACTTT
CASSPARAGNSPLHF
>.|TRBV25-1|.|TRBJ2-5
TGTGCCAGCAGTGAATCCGGGGCAGGGGGGGAGACCCAGTACTTC
CASSESGAGGETQYF
>.|TRBV5-1|few|TRBJ2-1
TGCGCCAGCAGCCAAAACCCCGGGTGGAATGAGCAGTTCTTC
CASSQNPGWNEQFF
>.|TRBV29-1|.|TRBJ2-2
TGCAGCGTTGAAAGGGGGAAAGGGTCCGGGGAGCTGTTTTTT
CSVERGKGSGELFF
>.|TRBV18|.|TRBJ2-3
TGTGCCAGCTCACGGCTGTTATTTAACACAGATACGCAGTATTTT
CASSRLLFNTDTQYF
>.|TRBV5-1|once|TRBJ1-4
TGCGCCAGCAGCTCAGGGTCGGGTAATGAAAAACTGTTTTTT
CASSSGSGNEKLFF
>TRBD1|TRBV7-2|.|TRBJ2-7
TGTGCCAGCAGCTATTCCGGGACAGGAGCCTACGAGCAGTACTTC
CASSYSGTGAYEQYF
>TRBD2|TRBV7-2|.|TRBJ2-2
TGTGCCAGCAGCTTTAGCGGGGGATTGGCCGGGGAGCTGTTTTTT
CASSFSGGLAGELFF
>.|TRBV5-1|.|TRBJ1-5
TGCGCCAGCAGCCTTGGACAGCCGAATCAGCCCCAGCATTTT
CASSLGQPNQPQHF
>.|TRBV5-1|.|TRBJ2-1
TGCGCCAGCAGCTTGGGATCCGGGAGTGCCTACAATGAGCAGTTCTTC
CASSLGSGSAYNEQFF
>.|TRBV29-1|.|TRBJ1-1
TGCAGCGTTTGCACACAAACGAACACTGAAGCTTTCTTT
CSVCTQTNTEAFF
>TRBD2|TRBV9|.|TRBJ2-2
TGTGCCAGCAGCTTGCGGGGGGGCTCTGACACCGGGGAGCTGTTTTTT
CASSLRGGSDTGELFF
>.|TRBV14|.|TRBJ2-5
TGTGCCAGCAGCCTCAAGGGGCAGAACTTACAAGAGACCCAGTACTTC
CASSLKGQNLQETQYF
>.|TRBV6-1|few|TRBJ2-7
TGTGCCAGCAGGAATAGGGGAACCTACGAGCAGTACTTC
CASRNRGTYEQYF
>.|TRBV18|few|TRBJ1-1
TGTGCCAGCTCACCCCTCAGGGGCGAAGCTTTCTTT
CASSPLRGEAFF
>TRBD2|TRBV5-1|.|TRBJ2-1
TGCGCCAGCAGCCCTCGGGATGCGGGAGGGAGTTACAATGAGCAGTTCTTC
CASSPRDAGGSYNEQFF
>.|TRBV25-1|few|TRBJ2-3
TGTGCCAGCAGTGAATCCGCAGATACGCAGTATTTT
CASSESADTQYF
>.|TRBV9|once|TRBJ1-1
TGTGCCAGCGCCGCAGGGTTGAACACTGAAGCTTTCTTT
CASAAGLNTEAFF
>.|TRBV5-1|few|TRBJ2-7
TGCGCCAGCAGCTTGGCCTTCGGACAGCTCAGCGAGCAGTACTTC
CASSLAFGQLSEQYF
>TRBD2|TRBV10-1|.|TRBJ2-3
TGCGCCAGCAGTTCGGGACTAGCAACGCCAGATACGCAGTATTTT
CASSSGLATPDTQYF
>TRBD2|TRBV9|.|TRBJ2-5
TGTGCCAGCAGCTCGCGGGGGGGGACCCTAGAGACCCAGTACTTC
CASSSRGGTLETQYF
>.|TRBV11-1|.|TRBJ1-1
TGTGCCAGCAGCCTGGGACTATCGGGAGCTTTCTTT
CASSLGLSGAFF
>.|TRBV5-1|.|TRBJ1-2
TGCGCCAGCAGCTTGGATCGCTATGGCTACACCTTC
CASSLDRYGYTF
>TRBD2|TRBV7-2|.|TRBJ2-1
TGTGCCAGCAGCCCTTCGGCGGGAGGGCTGAATGAGCAGTTCTTC
CASSPSAGGLNEQFF
>.|TRBV6-1|few|TRBJ2-7
TGTGCCAGCAATCGGGACACCGGCGAGCAGTACTTC
CASNRDTGEQYF
>.|TRBV27|.|TRBJ1-5
TGTGCCAGCAGTCGGTCGGGAGACGGTCAGCCCCAGCATTTT
CASSRSGDGQPQHF
>.|TRBV5-1|few|TRBJ1-1
TGCGCCAGCAGACTCGGGGGATTGAACACTGAAGCTTTCTTT
CASRLGGLNTEAFF
>.|TRBV29-1|.|TRBJ2-3
TGCAGCGTTGCCGAGAGCACAGATACGCAGTATTTT
CSVAESTDTQYF
>.|TRBV19|.|TRBJ1-5
TGTGCCAGTAGTAGGGGGGTGGCTCAGCCCCAGCATTTT
CASSRGVAQPQHF
>.|TRBV11-3|once|TRBJ2-2
TGTGCCAGCAGAGGGGCCGGGGAGCTGTTTTTT
CASRGAGELFF
>TRBD1|TRBV6-6|.|TRBJ1-6
TGTGCCAGCAGTCCTGGGGACAGAGCCTATAATTCACCCCTCCACTTT
CASSPGDRAYNSPLHF
>.|TRBV6-1|.|TRBJ1-1
TGTGCCAGCAGTCCCCCCAAGAACACTGAAGCTTTCTTT
CASSPPKNTEAFF